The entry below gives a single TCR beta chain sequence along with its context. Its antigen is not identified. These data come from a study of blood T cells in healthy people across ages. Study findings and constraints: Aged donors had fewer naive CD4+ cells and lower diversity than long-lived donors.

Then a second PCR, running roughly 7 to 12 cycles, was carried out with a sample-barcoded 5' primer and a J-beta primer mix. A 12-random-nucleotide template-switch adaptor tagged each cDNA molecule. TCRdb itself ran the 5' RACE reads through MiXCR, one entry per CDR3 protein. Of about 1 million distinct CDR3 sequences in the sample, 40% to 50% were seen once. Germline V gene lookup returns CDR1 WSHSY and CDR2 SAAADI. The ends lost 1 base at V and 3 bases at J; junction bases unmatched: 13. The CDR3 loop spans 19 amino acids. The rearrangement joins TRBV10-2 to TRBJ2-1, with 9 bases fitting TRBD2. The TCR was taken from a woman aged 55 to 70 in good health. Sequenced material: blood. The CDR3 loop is CASSEWGREGGGLYNEQFF. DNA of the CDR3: TGCGCCAGCAGTGAGTGGGGGCGGGAGGGAGGTGGTCTCTACAATGAGCAGTTCTTC.